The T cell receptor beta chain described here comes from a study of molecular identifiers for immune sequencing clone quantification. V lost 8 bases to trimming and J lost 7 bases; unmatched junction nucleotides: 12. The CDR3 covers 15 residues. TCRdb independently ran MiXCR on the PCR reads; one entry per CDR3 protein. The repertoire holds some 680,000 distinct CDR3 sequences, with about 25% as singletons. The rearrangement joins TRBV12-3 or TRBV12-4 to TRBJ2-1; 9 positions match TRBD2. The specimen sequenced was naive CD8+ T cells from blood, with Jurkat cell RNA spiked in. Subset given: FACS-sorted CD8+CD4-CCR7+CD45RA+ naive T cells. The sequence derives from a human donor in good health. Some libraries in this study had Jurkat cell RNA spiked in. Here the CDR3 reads CASSLSAGGRNEQFF. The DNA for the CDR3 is TGTGCCAGCTCCCTTTCGGCGGGAGGGCGTAATGAGCAGTTCTTC.